Below, 20 T cell receptor beta chains from the same sample are listed, as sequenced in a study of follicular helper T cells after annual influenza vaccination. Noted time point: 2014-2015 season, pre-vaccination. Generated by immunoSEQ multiplex PCR, the TCRdb table keeps only in-frame clones and is missing some. The table lists several thousand clones, about four fifths of them singletons, with roughly 0.98% in the top ten. This specimen consisted of CXCR5+ CD38- circulating T follicular helper cells from blood, obtained on the day of influenza vaccination. The sample's subset: circulating Tfh, non-naive CD4+CXCR5+PD-1+ (ICOS+CD38+ or ICOS-CD38-). The receptor set was obtained from an adult who received the influenza vaccine.

The V call is TRBV5-4, the J call TRBJ2-1; D may be TRBD1 (6 bases). Trimming removed 1 base from V and 2 bases from J, with 10 bases in between. The CDR3 has 15 amino acids. CDR1 and CDR2 (germline): SGHNT, YYREEE (reference sequence). As DNA, the CDR3 is TGTGCCAGCAGCTTGACAGGGTTGGCCTACAATGAGCAGTTCTTC. Its translation is CASSLTGLAYNEQFF.

This sequence joins TRBV7-4 and TRBJ1-6; D uncertain. Germline V gene sequence: CDR1 SGHVT, CDR2 SQSDAQ. Trimming pared 1 base from V and 10 bases from J, leaving 8 bases between. The CDR3 covers 13 residues. CDR3 sequence (DNA): TGTGCCAGCAGCTTAGTGAGGGAATCACCCCTCCACTTT. It translates to CASSLVRESPLHF.

In its sample, this clone was seen once. The chain recombines TRBV15 with TRBJ2-7; 7 nucleotides agree with TRBD1. V shed 1 base, J shed 3 bases, and the junction held 0 bases outside the gene matches. There are 13 residues in the CDR3. CDR1 is LNHNV and CDR2 is YYDKDF in the germline V gene (reference sequence). CDR3 loop: CATSRGDSYEQYF. The CDR3 DNA reads TGTGCCACCAGCAGAGGGGACAGCTACGAGCAGTACTTC.

This chain links TRBV7-9 with TRBJ2-3, with a weak D call TRBD2 (6 bases). Germline-derived CDR1 and CDR2 are SEHNR and FQNEAQ (reference sequence). V lost 4 bases, J lost 0 bases, and 14 bases lay in between. CDR3 size: 16 residues. The chain's CDR3 is CASSSVAGTSTDTQYF. CDR3 DNA sequence: TGTGCCAGCAGCTCCGTGGCGGGGACTAGCACAGATACGCAGTATTTT.

The V and J genes are TRBV6-5 and TRBJ2-7; either TRBD1 or TRBD2 may fit D (5 bases each). In germline, CDR1 is MNHEY, CDR2 SVGAGI. Trimming removed 6 bases at V and 2 bases at J, with 14 bases between. CDR3 length equals 14 residues. The CDR3 loop reads CASSDRDPTYEQYF. CDR3 DNA: TGTGCCAGCAGCGACCGGGACCCGACCTACGAGCAGTACTTC.

This chain links TRBV5-1 with TRBJ2-2; 10 nucleotides align to TRBD1. V lost 4 bases, J lost 6 bases, and 12 bases stayed unmatched. This CDR3 region has 17 residues. Per germline, CDR1 SGHRS and CDR2 YFSETQ. The CDR3 region has the DNA TGCGCCAGCAGCGTGTCACCCGGGACAGGGGCCGCCGGGGAGCTGTTTTTT. Its protein product is CASSVSPGTGAAGELFF.

V usage is TRBV19 and J usage is TRBJ1-4; 7 bases align to TRBD1. Per the germline V gene, CDR1 is LNHDA and CDR2 is SQIVND (reference sequence). The CDR3 covers 17 residues. V gave up 3 bases and J gave up 5 bases; unmatched junction bases: 12. The CDR3, as DNA: TGTGCCAGTAGTATCACACGTTTAGAACAGGGGAATGAAAAACTGTTTTTT. Translated, it gives CASSITRLEQGNEKLFF.

The rearrangement links TRBV7-3 to TRBJ2-7; 9 bases are shared with TRBD1. In germline, CDR1 is SGHTA, CDR2 FQGTGA. The CDR3 contains 13 residues. V lost 5 bases, J lost 5 bases, and 4 bases stayed unmatched. CDR3 nucleotides: TGTGCCAGCAGCCAACAGGGGGCTCACGAGCAGTACTTC. Its protein is CASSQQGAHEQYF.

This clone showed up just once. The rearrangement links TRBV5-6 to TRBJ2-1, with no clear D. Germline-derived CDR1 and CDR2 are SGHDT and YYEEEE. The germline V and J ends were trimmed by 1 base and 2 bases, with 10 bases remaining between them. The CDR3 contains 15 residues. As DNA, the CDR3 is TGTGCCAGCAGCTTGTCGCGGCCCCCCTACAATGAGCAGTTCTTC. It translates to CASSLSRPPYNEQFF.

The V gene is TRBV30, the J gene TRBJ1-3; 9 bases map to TRBD1. The V gene's germline CDR1 is GTSNPN and CDR2 SVGIG (reference sequence). The CDR3 contains 17 residues. With V trimmed by 0 bases and J by 0 bases, 6 bases remained unmatched. The CDR3 coding sequence is TGTGCCTGGAGTGTAATGGGACAGGGCTTCTCTGGAAACACCATATATTTT. Amino acid sequence: CAWSVMGQGFSGNTIYF.

This clone has only a few counts. The chain recombines TRBV7-6 with TRBJ1-2, with 7 bases matching TRBD1. Germline assignment: CDR1 SGHVS and CDR2 FNYEAQ. This CDR3 comprises 15 residues. J was trimmed by 9 bases and V by 1 base; bases with no gene match: 11. The CDR3 sequence: CASSLEVDRQRSYTF. CDR3 coding DNA: TGTGCCAGCAGCTTAGAAGTGGACAGGCAACGGAGCTACACCTTC.

The chain uses TRBV7-2 and TRBJ2-5; 9 bases agree with TRBD2. This CDR3 is 14 amino acids long. Germline V gene lookup returns CDR1 SGHTA and CDR2 FQGNSA. The V segment lost 5 bases and the J segment 4 bases; nucleotides outside the gene matches: 5. The DNA of the CDR3 is TGTGCCAGCAGCCTACTAGCGGGTATAGAGACCCAGTACTTC. Its translation is CASSLLAGIETQYF.

J is TRBJ1-6 and V is TRBV5-6, with 8 bases aligning to TRBD1. This CDR3 comprises 16 residues. Germline V gene sequence: CDR1 SGHDT, CDR2 YYEEEE. The V and J ends lost 0 bases and 3 bases, in that order; junction bases with no gene match: 2. The CDR3, as DNA: TGTGCCAGCAGCTTGGTGGGACAGGTCTATAATTCACCCCTCCACTTT. Protein sequence: CASSLVGQVYNSPLHF.

The genes are TRBV10-3 and TRBJ1-1; D is possibly TRBD1 (6 bases). Between the trimmed V and J ends, which lost 10 bases and 1 base, there was a span of 13 bases. The CDR3 consists of 13 residues. Germline V gene sequence: CDR1 ENHRY, CDR2 SYGVKD. CDR3 in amino acids: CATGGQPNTEAFF. The CDR3 DNA reads TGTGCCACCGGAGGACAGCCGAACACTGAAGCTTTCTTT.

This clone was found a few times. V gene TRBV5-4 combines with J gene TRBJ2-7; 9 bases are shared with TRBD2. The CDR3 covers 15 residues. From germline, CDR1 is SGHNT and CDR2 YYREEE (reference sequence). V shed 6 bases and J 0 bases; nucleotides not matched to a gene: 7. CDR3 nucleotide sequence: TGTGCCAGCACTCCTAGCGGGGCAAACTCCTACGAGCAGTACTTC. It specifies CASTPSGANSYEQYF.

This chain links TRBV19 with TRBJ2-3; tentatively, D is TRBD1 or TRBD2 (5 bases each). The CDR3 has 16 residues. Trimming removed 7 bases from V and 6 bases from J, with 23 bases in between. Germline V gene lookup returns CDR1 LNHDA and CDR2 SQIVND (reference sequence). The CDR3 DNA is TGTGCCAGTACCCACACCGGGACGCCTGCCGAGGATACGCAGTATTTT. It is translated as CASTHTGTPAEDTQYF.

This chain connects TRBV30 to TRBJ1-2, with no clear D. Germline V gene data show CDR1 as GTSNPN and CDR2 as SVGIG (reference sequence). CDR3 length: 14 amino acids. V lost 0 bases, J lost 5 bases, and 13 bases lay in between. The CDR3 loop is CAWSVDAEVYGYTF. CDR3 bases: TGTGCCTGGAGTGTGGACGCAGAAGTTTATGGCTACACCTTC.

V gene TRBV2 combines with J gene TRBJ1-2, with 10 bases fitting TRBD1. The trim removed 6 bases at V and 8 bases at J, leaving 6 bases unmatched. Germline V gene data show CDR1 as SNHLY and CDR2 as FYNNEI. The CDR3 extends over 13 amino acids. In nucleotides, the CDR3 is TGTGCCAGCAGGGCCGGGACAGGGGCCGGCTACACCTTC. It yields the protein CASRAGTGAGYTF.

The chain is built from TRBV30 and TRBJ2-3; D may be TRBD1 (5 bases). The CDR3 spans 15 residues. Germline CDR1 reads GTSNPN; CDR2 reads SVGIG (reference sequence). Trimming shortened V by 0 bases and J by 2 bases, and 12 bases separated the two germline ends. The CDR3: CAWSVQDDDTDTQYF. CDR3 nucleotide sequence: TGTGCCTGGAGTGTACAGGACGATGACACAGATACGCAGTATTTT.

V usage is TRBV2 and J usage is TRBJ1-1; D is undetermined. V shed 4 bases and J shed 1 base, with 10 bases lying between them. The CDR3 has 14 amino acids. The V gene's germline CDR1 is SNHLY and CDR2 FYNNEI. The CDR3 loop is CASSAYGRNTEAFF. CDR3 in DNA: TGTGCCAGCAGTGCTTACGGACGGAACACTGAAGCTTTCTTT.